This T cell receptor beta chain was identified during a study of response to subunit inactivated influenza vaccine. Study-level points and caveats: Authors suggested each seasonal flu vaccination may recruit only limited numbers of new T cells.

TCRdb processed the RT-PCR reads anew with MiXCR; each CDR3 protein has one entry. This table has about 500,000 distinct CDR3 sequences, about an eighth appearing once. CDR1 and CDR2 from the germline V gene are LNHDA and SQIVND (reference sequence). Between the trimmed V and J ends, which lost 6 bases and 15 bases, there was a span of 18 bases. The CDR3 runs to 12 residues. A remark on this clonotype: Its antigen is currently unknown.

Source: PBMCs from blood, taken about 40 days after vaccination. The sequence came from a man aged 50 to 59 who received an inactivated influenza vaccine. The chain has TRBV19 and TRBJ2-1; tentatively, D is TRBD1 (6 bases). Here the CDR3 DNA reads TGTGCCAGTAGCAACACTTCAGGGGAACCGTTCTTC. Translated: CASSNTSGEPFF. Using reference TRBV19 and TRBJ2-1 for the parts outside the CDR3, the full variable domain is DGGITQSPKYLFRKEGQNVTLSCEQNLNHDAMYWYRQDPGQGLRLIYYSQIVNDFQKGDIAEGYSVSREKKESFPLTVTSAQKNPTAFYLCASSNTSGEPFFGPGTRLTVL.